This T cell receptor beta chain was sequenced in a study of blood T cells in healthy people across ages. There are many counts of this clonotype. Sample-barcoded 5' priming and a J-beta primer mix drove a second PCR of 7 to 11 cycles. TCRdb re-called the 5' RACE reads through MiXCR, storing one row per CDR3 protein. This sample yields hundreds of thousands of distinct CDR3 sequences, of which roughly two fifths are seen a single time; 20% to 25% belongs to the top ten. Specimen: blood. The source is a woman aged 55-69 years in good health.

DNA for the CDR3: TGTGCCAGCAGCCCAGGACGGGAGAGAGTGGATGAGCAGTTCTTC. This sequence encodes CASSPGRERVDEQFF. This chain links TRBV7-9 with TRBJ2-1; D possibly corresponds to TRBD2 (6 bases). The CDR3 spans 15 residues. In germline, CDR1 is SEHNR, CDR2 FQNEAQ (reference sequence). Between the trimmed V and J ends, which lost 5 bases and 8 bases, there was a span of 19 bases. Full variable domain (missing parts from reference TRBV7-9 and TRBJ2-1): DTGVSQNPRHKITKRGQNVTFRCDPISEHNRLYWYRQTLGQGPEFLTYFQNEAQLEKSRLLSDRFSAERPKGSFSTLEIQRTEQGDSAMYLCASSPGRERVDEQFFGPGTRLTVL.